One and the same sample provided the 24 T cell receptor beta chains below, sequenced in a study of T cell repertoires in cytomegalovirus infection. TCRdb processed the reads anew with MiXCR; each CDR3 protein has one entry. The sample holds almost 550,000 distinct CDR3 sequences, about 15% seen once. Sequencing was carried out using CD8+ T cells from PBMCs. Receptor source: a human donor in good health (CMV status not recorded). Some clones in this sample may be carry-over from other donors' samples.

Notes on this clonotype: Just one base apart from a much larger clone, this may be a read error. This chain links TRBV29-1 with TRBJ1-1; D unclear. Per germline, CDR1 SQVTM and CDR2 ANQGSEA. The CDR3 consists of 12 residues. CDR3 sequence: CSVPFGNSEAFF. DNA of the CDR3: TGCAGCGTACCTTTTGGGAACTCTGAAGCTTTCTTT.

Only a few counts were recorded for this clonotype. The genes are TRBV5-6 and TRBJ1-4, with a tentative D call TRBD1 (5 bases). The V end was cut by 2 bases, the J end by 0 bases, with 11 bases between. Germline lookup yields CDR1 SGHDT and CDR2 YYEEEE. The CDR3 is 16 residues long. The CDR3 here is CASSFWGGSTNEKLFF. As DNA, the CDR3 is TGTGCCAGCAGCTTCTGGGGGGGTTCAACTAATGAAAAACTGTTTTTT.

The genes are TRBV9 and TRBJ2-5; 8 bases map to TRBD2. Trimming took 0 bases from V and 5 from J; bases not matched to a gene: 6. Germline CDR1 reads SGDLS; CDR2 reads YYNGEE. The CDR3 totals 15 residues. CDR3 protein: CASSVVGGAGETQYF. The CDR3 nucleotides read TGTGCCAGCAGCGTAGTCGGGGGGGCCGGGGAGACCCAGTACTTC. Supplemented by reference TRBV9 and TRBJ2-5, the full variable domain reads DSGVTQTPKHLITATGQRVTLRCSPRSGDLSVYWYQQSLDQGLQFLIQYYNGEERAKGNILERFSAQQFPDLHSELNLSSLELGDSALYFCASSVVGGAGETQYFGPGTRLLVL.

The chain employs TRBV10-1 and TRBJ2-2; D unclear. Germline V gene lookup returns CDR1 WNHNN and CDR2 SYGVQD (reference sequence). The ends were cut back, 5 bases at V and 2 bases at J, with 12 bases in the middle. This CDR3 has 15 amino acids. CDR3 loop: CASSNRNPNTGELFF. The CDR3 nucleotides are TGCGCCAGCAGTAATAGGAACCCAAACACCGGGGAGCTGTTTTTT.

This clonotype occurred many times. J is TRBJ1-1 and V is TRBV12-3 or TRBV12-4; D is possibly TRBD1 (5 bases). Trimming left V 5 bases short and J 10 bases short, with 11 bases between. This CDR3 contains 11 residues. As DNA, the CDR3 is TGTGCCAGCAGTGGGGGACTTGCAGCTTTCTTT. Translation gives CASSGGLAAFF.

The CDR3 protein is CASSDPVKSSNYGYTF. CDR3 DNA: TGTGCCAGCAGTGACCCGGTAAAAAGTTCTAACTATGGCTACACCTTC. V usage is TRBV9 and J usage is TRBJ1-2, with D uncertain. CDR3 size: 16 residues. Trimming took 5 bases from V and 0 from J, leaving 17 bases between them. The germline gives CDR1 SGDLS, CDR2 YYNGEE.

The V gene is TRBV5-6, the J gene TRBJ2-1; D gene uncertain. V gave up 1 base and J gave up 0 bases, with 11 bases separating them. The CDR3 spans 16 residues. CDR1 SGHDT and CDR2 YYEEEE come from the germline V gene. CDR3 sequence reads: CASSLNKRLSYNEQFF. In DNA form, the CDR3 reads TGTGCCAGCAGCTTGAATAAGCGCCTCTCCTACAATGAGCAGTTCTTC.

This clonotype was counted at least ten times. This chain links TRBV6-6 with TRBJ2-5, with 7 bases lining up with TRBD1. The V segment lost 7 bases and the J segment 2 bases; nucleotides outside the gene matches: 10. CDR3 length: 15 residues. Germline V CDR1 and CDR2: MNHNY, SVGAGI (reference sequence). The CDR3 here is CASIPTGMDQETQYF. CDR3 DNA: TGTGCCAGCATCCCGACAGGGATGGATCAAGAGACCCAGTACTTC.

The chain uses TRBV19 and TRBJ1-4; 10 bases align to TRBD1. V lost 5 bases and J lost 8; bases outside the gene matches: 8. The germline CDR1 and CDR2 sequences are LNHDA and SQIVND (reference sequence). CDR3 length equals 15 residues. In DNA, the CDR3 is TGTGCCAGTAGTGACGACAGGGGGCTAAGGGAAAAACTGTTTTTT. The encoded protein is CASSDDRGLREKLFF.

This clonotype occurred a few times. The rearrangement links TRBV7-9 to TRBJ2-7, with D maybe TRBD1 (6 bases). The CDR3 is 15 residues long. Trimming stripped 1 base from V and 5 bases from J, with 15 bases between. Germline assignment: CDR1 SEHNR and CDR2 FQNEAQ (reference sequence). The CDR3 is CASSLGIGQKHEQYF. For the CDR3, the DNA is TGTGCCAGCAGCTTAGGAATTGGACAGAAGCACGAGCAGTACTTC. The whole variable domain, filled in from reference TRBV7-9 and TRBJ2-7, reads DTGVSQNPRHKITKRGQNVTFRCDPISEHNRLYWYRQTLGQGPEFLTYFQNEAQLEKSRLLSDRFSAERPKGSFSTLEIQRTEQGDSAMYLCASSLGIGQKHEQYFGPGTRLTVT.

As DNA, the CDR3 is TGTGCCAGCAGTTTACTAGCGGTCTCCTACGAGCAGTACTTC. The encoded protein is CASSLLAVSYEQYF. V gene TRBV27 combines with J gene TRBJ2-7, with 7 bases lining up with TRBD2. This CDR3 has 14 residues. Trimming took 2 bases from V and 0 from J; bases not matched to a gene: 1. The germline V gene encodes CDR1 MNHEY and CDR2 SMNVEV (reference sequence).

This clonotype was counted only a few times. This sequence joins TRBV14 and TRBJ2-1; no clear D gene. Between the trimmed V and J ends, which lost 0 bases and 11 bases, there was a span of 14 bases. Germline V CDR1 and CDR2: SGHDN, FVKESK. This CDR3 is 14 amino acids long. CDR3 residues: CASSQEGLESQQFF. The CDR3 nucleotides are TGTGCCAGCAGCCAAGAAGGGTTAGAGTCTCAGCAGTTCTTC.

With regard to this clonotype: The junction differs from germline at one of its ends, possibly a read error. In nucleotides, the CDR3 is TGTGCCATCAGTGACCGGAACAGTGAAGCTTTCTTT. Translated, it gives CAISDRNSEAFF. V usage is TRBV10-3 and J usage is TRBJ1-1; D gene unclear. The germline V gene encodes CDR1 ENHRY and CDR2 SYGVKD. The CDR3 is 12 amino acids.

This clonotype has just a few counts. The chain has TRBV28 and TRBJ2-7, with 8 bases that match TRBD2. Germline V gene lookup returns CDR1 MDHEN and CDR2 SYDVKM. The J segment lost 0 bases and the V segment lost 7 bases, leaving 2 bases of the junction unmatched. The CDR3 is 13 residues long. CDR3 bases: TGTGCCAGCATGGCGGGAGGCTCCTACGAGCAGTACTTC. This codes for CASMAGGSYEQYF.

A few counts support this clonotype. The genes are TRBV14 and TRBJ2-7; D is unclear. V was shortened by 0 bases and J by 2 bases, with 11 bases between the two germline ends. CDR1 is SGHDN and CDR2 is FVKESK in the germline V gene. This CDR3 is built from 15 residues. The chain's CDR3 is CASSQDEALPYEQYF. For the CDR3, the DNA is TGTGCCAGCAGCCAAGATGAAGCCTTGCCCTACGAGCAGTACTTC.

The rearrangement links TRBV6-5 to TRBJ2-7; 11 nucleotides agree with TRBD2. Germline V gene data show CDR1 as MNHEY and CDR2 as SVGAGI. The CDR3 has 15 amino acids. V was pared by 6 bases and J by 1 base, with 5 bases of the junction left unmatched. The CDR3 reads CASRWGTSGSYEQYF. The CDR3 bases are TGTGCCAGCAGGTGGGGGACTAGCGGTTCCTACGAGCAGTACTTC.

The gene calls are TRBV4-1 and TRBJ2-7; the D gene could be TRBD1 or TRBD2 (5 bases each). V lost 0 bases and J 2 bases, leaving 17 bases between the germline ends. Germline V lookup: CDR1 MGHRA, CDR2 YSYEKL. The CDR3 has 17 residues. The CDR3 region has the DNA TGCGCCAGCAGCCAAGATTCGAGAGGGGCTGATCCCTACGAGCAGTACTTC. Protein product: CASSQDSRGADPYEQYF.

This clonotype was found a few times. The chain recombines TRBV27 with TRBJ1-2; 9 positions agree with TRBD1. The V gene end was trimmed by 5 bases and the J gene end by 5 bases; junction bases not matched to a gene: 6. Germline CDR1 and CDR2: MNHEY and SMNVEV (reference sequence). The CDR3 consists of 14 residues. This chain's CDR3 is CASSATGGSYGYTF. The CDR3 nucleotides read TGTGCCAGCAGTGCCACAGGGGGCTCTTATGGCTACACCTTC.

V is TRBV14 and J is TRBJ2-1; the match to TRBD2 covers 8 bases. This CDR3 contains 15 residues. Trimming took 11 bases from V and 5 from J; bases not matched to a gene: 14. Germline-derived CDR1 and CDR2 are SGHDN and FVKESK. The CDR3 protein is CAGTSIRRLNNEQFF. CDR3 nucleotide sequence: TGTGCCGGGACTAGTATCCGCCGGCTCAACAATGAGCAGTTCTTC.

The rearrangement uses TRBV28 and TRBJ1-5; 9 nucleotides agree with TRBD1. J lost 0 bases, V lost 6 bases, and 9 bases had no gene match. There are 17 residues in the CDR3. Germline lookup yields CDR1 MDHEN and CDR2 SYDVKM. CDR3 sequence (DNA): TGTGCCAGCAGCCCCACGGGACAGGGCTATAGCAATCAGCCCCAGCATTTT. It translates to CASSPTGQGYSNQPQHF.

The chain has TRBV28 and TRBJ1-2; 7 nucleotides align to TRBD1. V lost 3 bases to trimming and J lost 4 bases; unmatched junction nucleotides: 8. Germline-derived CDR1 and CDR2 are MDHEN and SYDVKM. This CDR3 has 15 amino acids. CDR3 region: CASSFQGGGGYGYTF. In DNA, the CDR3 is TGTGCCAGCAGTTTTCAAGGGGGCGGGGGCTATGGCTACACCTTC.

V is TRBV27 and J is TRBJ1-2, with D possibly TRBD1 on 5 matching bases. This CDR3 contains 14 residues. V lost 8 bases to trimming and J lost 0 bases, with 13 bases between them. Looked up from germline, CDR1 is MNHEY and CDR2 is SMNVEV (reference sequence). The CDR3 bases are TGTGCCAGCGGCAACGTAGGGGCTAACTATGGCTACACCTTC. Translating gives CASGNVGANYGYTF.

The genes are TRBV11-2 and TRBJ2-7, with D tentatively TRBD2 (5 bases). The CDR3 runs 14 residues. Germline V lookup: CDR1 SGHAT, CDR2 FQNNGV. Deletions cut 5 bases from V and 1 base from J, with 12 bases between. CDR3 residues: CASSPLLGSYEQYF. The CDR3 DNA reads TGTGCCAGCAGCCCGTTACTAGGTTCCTACGAGCAGTACTTC.

This clonotype appeared many times. The V and J genes are TRBV27 and TRBJ2-7; 9 nucleotides line up with TRBD2. The CDR3 is 15 amino acids. Germline CDR1 and CDR2: MNHEY and SMNVEV (reference sequence). The J segment lost 3 bases and the V segment lost 0 bases, leaving 3 bases of the junction unmatched. The CDR3 DNA reads as TGTGCCAGCAGTTTATCAGCGGGAGGCATCTACGAGCAGTACTTC. Residues: CASSLSAGGIYEQYF.